This entry is about one TCR beta chain. Its antigen remains unknown. Distinct nucleotide sequences in the sample also encode this CDR3. Healthy individuals who donated bone marrow served as the donors. Germline values: CDR1 SGHRS, CDR2 YFSETQ. Trimming shortened V by 2 bases and J by 7 bases, and 15 bases separated the two germline ends. The CDR3 contains 14 residues. The sample belongs to a study of cytomegalovirus exposure and HLA in healthy donors. Across the study: Falling in the Caucasian-associated ancestry cluster were 81% of around 370 genotyped donors.

Study outcomes and limitations: In vitro checks showed that three CMV-associated chains really do target CMV antigens.

The study ran its PCR with 60 Vbeta and 13 Jbeta primers. The protocol was immunoSEQ multiplex PCR, while the TCRdb copy is restricted to in-frame clones and leaves out a portion. The table records around 140,000 clones, roughly three fifths of them present only once. Material for sequencing was PBMCs. The V gene is TRBV5-1, the J gene TRBJ1-1, with D possibly matching TRBD1 (5 bases). This sequence was found in a woman aged 40 to 49 in good health and CMV-seronegative. CDR3 amino acids: CASSFGGLNSEAFF. CDR3 DNA: TGCGCCAGCAGCTTCGGGGGATTGAATAGTGAAGCTTTCTTT.